This TCR beta chain stems from a study of T-cell memory formation after mild COVID-19. Study-wide points: Clones that got smaller from day 15 to 85 had even CD4/CD8, while clones growing later tipped toward CD4+. Clones from the second wave (peaking day 37) had unconfirmed SARS-CoV-2 specificity. Researchers found some responding clones in pre-infection memory, a sign that cross-reactive memory joined.

This clonotype was counted a few times. Its specificity is not known. cDNA libraries for TCR alpha and TCR beta, carrying sample barcodes and UMIs, came from 5'RACE with constant-segment primers. TCRdb analysed the 5' RACE reads with MiXCR anew, one entry per CDR3 protein. The sample holds under 300,000 distinct CDR3 sequences, about a sixth seen once. Germline V CDR1 and CDR2: SGDLS, YYNGEE. The V end was cut by 0 bases, the J end by 2 bases, with 8 bases between. CDR3 length equals 14 residues. This TCR was recovered from a man between 18 and 35 years old who had mild COVID-19 (a few samples of this study predate the infection). Cell type and time point are not known. This chain connects TRBV9 to TRBJ1-2; D not certain. Sample: PBMCs or a T cell subset sorted from them (not recorded which). This CDR3 is CASSVGQTNYGYTF. The CDR3 nucleotides read TGTGCCAGCAGCGTAGGCCAGACAAACTATGGCTACACCTTC.